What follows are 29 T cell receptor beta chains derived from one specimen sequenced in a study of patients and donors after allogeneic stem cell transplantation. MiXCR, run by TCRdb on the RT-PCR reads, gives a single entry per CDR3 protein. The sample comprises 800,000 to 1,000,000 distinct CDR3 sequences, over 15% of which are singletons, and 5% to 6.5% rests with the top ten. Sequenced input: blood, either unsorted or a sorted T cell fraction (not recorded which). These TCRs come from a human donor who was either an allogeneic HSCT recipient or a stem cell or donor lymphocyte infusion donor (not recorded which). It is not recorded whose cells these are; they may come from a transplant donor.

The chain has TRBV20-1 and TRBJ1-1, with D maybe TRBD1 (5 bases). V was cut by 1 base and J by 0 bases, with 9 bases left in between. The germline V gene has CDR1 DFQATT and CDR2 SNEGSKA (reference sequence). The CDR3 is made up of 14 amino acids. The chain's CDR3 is CSARAWTLNTEAFF. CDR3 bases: TGCAGTGCTAGAGCCTGGACACTGAACACTGAAGCTTTCTTT.

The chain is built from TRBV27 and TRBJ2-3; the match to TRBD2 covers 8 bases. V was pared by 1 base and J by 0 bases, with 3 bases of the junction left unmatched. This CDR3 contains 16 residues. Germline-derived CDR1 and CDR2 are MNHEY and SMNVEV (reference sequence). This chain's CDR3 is CASSLWASGSTDTQYF. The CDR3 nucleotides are TGTGCCAGCAGTTTATGGGCTAGCGGGAGCACAGATACGCAGTATTTT.

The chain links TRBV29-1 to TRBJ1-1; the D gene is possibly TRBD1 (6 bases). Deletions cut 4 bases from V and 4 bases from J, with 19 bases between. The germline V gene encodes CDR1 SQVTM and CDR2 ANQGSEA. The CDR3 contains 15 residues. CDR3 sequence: CSVGGLGGQGTEAFF. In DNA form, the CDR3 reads TGCAGCGTTGGAGGATTAGGGGGGCAGGGCACTGAAGCTTTCTTT.

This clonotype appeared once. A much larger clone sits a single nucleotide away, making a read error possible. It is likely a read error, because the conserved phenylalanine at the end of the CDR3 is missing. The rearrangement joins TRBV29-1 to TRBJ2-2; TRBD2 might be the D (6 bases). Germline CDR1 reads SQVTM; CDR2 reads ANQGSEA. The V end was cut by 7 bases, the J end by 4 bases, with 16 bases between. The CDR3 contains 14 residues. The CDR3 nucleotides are TGCAGCGGCCGGTGGCAGGGAGGCACCGGGGAGCTGTTTTCT. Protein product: CSGRWQGGTGELFS.

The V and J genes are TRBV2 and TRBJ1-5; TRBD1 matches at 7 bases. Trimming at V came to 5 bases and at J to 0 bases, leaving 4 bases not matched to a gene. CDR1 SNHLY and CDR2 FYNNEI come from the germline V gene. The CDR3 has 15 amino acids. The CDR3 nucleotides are TGTGCCAGCAGTCCACAGGGGAATAGCAATCAGCCCCAGCATTTT. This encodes CASSPQGNSNQPQHF.

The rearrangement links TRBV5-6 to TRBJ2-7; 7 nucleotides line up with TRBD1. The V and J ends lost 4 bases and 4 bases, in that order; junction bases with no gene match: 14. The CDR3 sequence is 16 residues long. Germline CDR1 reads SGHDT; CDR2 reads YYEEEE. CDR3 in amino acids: CASSRAHRGGTYEQYF. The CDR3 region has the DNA TGTGCCAGCAGCAGAGCCCACAGGGGTGGAACTTACGAGCAGTACTTC.

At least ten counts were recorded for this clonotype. The CDR3: CASSSRESIYF. In nucleotides, the CDR3 is TGTGCCAGCAGCTCCCGGGAATCCATATATTTT. V is TRBV5-6 and J is TRBJ1-3; D unclear. Trimming removed 3 bases at V and 11 bases at J, with 9 bases between. The CDR3 has 11 amino acids. The germline V gene encodes CDR1 SGHDT and CDR2 YYEEEE.

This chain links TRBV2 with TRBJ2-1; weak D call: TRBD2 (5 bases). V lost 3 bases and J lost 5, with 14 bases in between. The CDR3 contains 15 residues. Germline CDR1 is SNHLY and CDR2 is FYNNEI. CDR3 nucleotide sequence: TGTGCCAGCAGTGAGTTTGTCTGGCGGGACAATGAGCAGTTCTTC. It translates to CASSEFVWRDNEQFF.

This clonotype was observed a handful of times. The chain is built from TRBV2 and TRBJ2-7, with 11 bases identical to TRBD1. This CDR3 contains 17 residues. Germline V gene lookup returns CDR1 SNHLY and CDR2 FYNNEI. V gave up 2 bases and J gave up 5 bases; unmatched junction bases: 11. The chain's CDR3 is CASSEWVLGQGEHEQYF. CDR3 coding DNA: TGTGCCAGCAGTGAATGGGTCCTGGGACAGGGGGAACACGAGCAGTACTTC.

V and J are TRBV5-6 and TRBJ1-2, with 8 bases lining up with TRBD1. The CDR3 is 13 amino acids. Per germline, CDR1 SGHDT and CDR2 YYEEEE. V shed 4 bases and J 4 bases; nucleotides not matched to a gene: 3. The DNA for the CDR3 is TGTGCCAGCAGCCGACAGGGGATCTATGGCTACACCTTC. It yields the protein CASSRQGIYGYTF.

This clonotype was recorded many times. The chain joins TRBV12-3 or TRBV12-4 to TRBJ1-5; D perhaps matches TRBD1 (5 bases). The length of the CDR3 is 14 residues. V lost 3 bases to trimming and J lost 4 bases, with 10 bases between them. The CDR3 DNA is TGTGCCAGCAGTTTTAGTCAGGGAAATCAGCCCCAGCATTTT. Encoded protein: CASSFSQGNQPQHF.

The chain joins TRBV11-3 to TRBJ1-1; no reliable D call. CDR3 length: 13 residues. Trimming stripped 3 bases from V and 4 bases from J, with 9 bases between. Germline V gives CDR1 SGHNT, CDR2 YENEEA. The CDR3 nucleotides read TGTGCCAGCAGCTTGGGCACTTCCACTGAAGCTTTCTTT. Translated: CASSLGTSTEAFF.

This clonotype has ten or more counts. The CDR3 DNA follows: TGTGCCAGCAGCTTAGCTCAGACCTACGAGCAGTACTTC. Its translation is CASSLAQTYEQYF. V usage is TRBV7-6 and J usage is TRBJ2-7; no clear D gene. CDR1 and CDR2 (germline): SGHVS, FNYEAQ. The V end was cut by 0 bases, the J end by 2 bases, with 5 bases between. This CDR3 spans 13 amino acids.

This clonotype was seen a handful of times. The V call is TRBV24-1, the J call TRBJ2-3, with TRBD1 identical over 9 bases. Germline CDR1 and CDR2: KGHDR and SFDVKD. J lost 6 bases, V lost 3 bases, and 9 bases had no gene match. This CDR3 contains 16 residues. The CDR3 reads CATSDLGQGRVDTQYF. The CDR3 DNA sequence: TGTGCCACCAGTGATCTGGGACAGGGACGAGTGGATACGCAGTATTTT.

In DNA form, the CDR3 reads TGTGCCAGCAGCTTACAGGGCTCACAATATAATTCACCCCTCCACTTT. This encodes CASSLQGSQYNSPLHF. V usage is TRBV7-3 and J usage is TRBJ1-6, with D possibly TRBD1 on 5 matching bases. This CDR3 is built from 16 residues. The germline CDR1 and CDR2 sequences are SGHTA and FQGTGA. V was pared by 2 bases and J by 4 bases, with 12 bases between.

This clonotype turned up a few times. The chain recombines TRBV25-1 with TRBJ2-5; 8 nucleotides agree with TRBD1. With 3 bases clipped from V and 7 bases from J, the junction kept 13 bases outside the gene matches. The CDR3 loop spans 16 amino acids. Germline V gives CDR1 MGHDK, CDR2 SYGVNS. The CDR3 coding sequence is TGTGCCAGCAGTGACCACCGGACAGGGCCATTGAGGACCCAGTACTTC. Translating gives CASSDHRTGPLRTQYF.

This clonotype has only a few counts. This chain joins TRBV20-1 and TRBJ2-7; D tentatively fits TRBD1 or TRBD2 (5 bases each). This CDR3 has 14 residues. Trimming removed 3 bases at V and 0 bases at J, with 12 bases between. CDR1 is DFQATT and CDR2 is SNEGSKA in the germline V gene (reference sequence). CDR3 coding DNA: TGCAGTGCTAGGGGTCTGGGGACCTCCTACGAGCAGTACTTC. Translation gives CSARGLGTSYEQYF.

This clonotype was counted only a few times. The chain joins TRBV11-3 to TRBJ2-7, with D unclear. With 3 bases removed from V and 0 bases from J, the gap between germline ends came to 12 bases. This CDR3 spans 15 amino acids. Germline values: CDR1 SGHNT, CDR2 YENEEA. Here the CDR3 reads CASSFRSESSYEQYF. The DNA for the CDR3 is TGTGCCAGCAGCTTTCGATCTGAGAGCTCCTACGAGCAGTACTTC. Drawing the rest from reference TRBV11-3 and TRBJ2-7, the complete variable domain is EAGVVQSPRYKIIEKKQPVAFWCNPISGHNTLYWYLQNLGQGPELLIRYENEEAVDDSQLPKDRFSAERLKGVDSTLKIQPAELGDSAVYLCASSFRSESSYEQYFGPGTRLTVT.

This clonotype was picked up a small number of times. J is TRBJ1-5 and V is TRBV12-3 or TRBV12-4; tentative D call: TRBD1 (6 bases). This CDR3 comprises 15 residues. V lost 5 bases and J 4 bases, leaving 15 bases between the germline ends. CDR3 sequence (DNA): TGTGCCAGCAGTCCGCCCGGGACAAAGAATCAGCCCCAGCATTTT. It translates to CASSPPGTKNQPQHF.

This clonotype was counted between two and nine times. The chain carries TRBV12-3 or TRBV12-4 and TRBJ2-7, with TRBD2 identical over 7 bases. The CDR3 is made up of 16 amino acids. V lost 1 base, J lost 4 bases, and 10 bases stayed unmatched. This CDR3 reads CASSLDSLGGGYEQYF. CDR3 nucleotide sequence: TGTGCCAGCAGTTTAGACTCTTTGGGGGGGGGGTACGAGCAGTACTTC.

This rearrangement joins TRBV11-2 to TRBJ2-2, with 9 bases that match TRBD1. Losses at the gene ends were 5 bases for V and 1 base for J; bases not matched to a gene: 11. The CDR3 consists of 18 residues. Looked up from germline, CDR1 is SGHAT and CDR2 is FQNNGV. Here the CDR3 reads CASSPRLPGQGNTGELFF. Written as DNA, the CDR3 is TGTGCCAGCAGCCCCAGACTGCCGGGACAGGGGAACACCGGGGAGCTGTTTTTT.

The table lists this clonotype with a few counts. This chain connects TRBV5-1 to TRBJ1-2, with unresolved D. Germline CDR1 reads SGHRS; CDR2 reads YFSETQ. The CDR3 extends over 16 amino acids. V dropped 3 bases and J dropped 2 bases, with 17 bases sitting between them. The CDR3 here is CASSSNPGAFNYGYTF. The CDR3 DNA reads TGCGCCAGCAGCTCCAATCCGGGAGCCTTCAACTATGGCTACACCTTC.

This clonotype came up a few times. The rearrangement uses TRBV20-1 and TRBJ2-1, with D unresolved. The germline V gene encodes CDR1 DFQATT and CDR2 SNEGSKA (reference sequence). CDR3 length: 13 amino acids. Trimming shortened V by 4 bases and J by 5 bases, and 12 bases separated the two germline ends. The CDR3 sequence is CSATPHTDNEQFF. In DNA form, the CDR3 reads TGCAGTGCTACCCCCCACACCGACAATGAGCAGTTCTTC.

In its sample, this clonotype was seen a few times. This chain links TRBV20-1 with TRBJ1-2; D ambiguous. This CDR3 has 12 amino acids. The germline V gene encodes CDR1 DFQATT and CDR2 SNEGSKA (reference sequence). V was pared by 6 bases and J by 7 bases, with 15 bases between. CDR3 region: CSAADTLGGYTF. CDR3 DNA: TGCAGTGCGGCTGACACCCTCGGTGGCTACACCTTC.

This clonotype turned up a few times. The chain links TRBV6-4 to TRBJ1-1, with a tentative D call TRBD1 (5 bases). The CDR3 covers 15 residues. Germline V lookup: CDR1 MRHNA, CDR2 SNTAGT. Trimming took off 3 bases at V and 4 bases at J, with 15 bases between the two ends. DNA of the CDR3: TGTGCCAGCAGTGAGTACCCGGGGGTAGGCACTGAAGCTTTCTTT. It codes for CASSEYPGVGTEAFF.

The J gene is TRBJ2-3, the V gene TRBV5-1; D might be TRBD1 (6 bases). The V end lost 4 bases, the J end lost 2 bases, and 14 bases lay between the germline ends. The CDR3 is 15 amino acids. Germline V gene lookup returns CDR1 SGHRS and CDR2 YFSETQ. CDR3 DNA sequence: TGCGCCAGCAGCCTGGGACAAGGACCCACAGATACGCAGTATTTT. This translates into CASSLGQGPTDTQYF.

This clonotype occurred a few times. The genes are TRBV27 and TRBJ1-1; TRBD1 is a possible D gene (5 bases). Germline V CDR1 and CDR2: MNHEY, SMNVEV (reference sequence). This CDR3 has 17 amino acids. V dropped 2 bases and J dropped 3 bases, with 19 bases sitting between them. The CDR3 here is CASSLLQGLWEDTEAFF. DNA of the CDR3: TGTGCCAGCAGTTTACTGCAGGGTCTATGGGAGGACACTGAAGCTTTCTTT.

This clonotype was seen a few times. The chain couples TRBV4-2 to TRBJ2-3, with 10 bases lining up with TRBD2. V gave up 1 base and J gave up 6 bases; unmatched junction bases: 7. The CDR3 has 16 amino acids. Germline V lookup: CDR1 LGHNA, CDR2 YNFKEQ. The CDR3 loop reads CASSQVSSGGSDTQYF. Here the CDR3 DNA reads TGTGCCAGCAGCCAAGTGTCTAGCGGGGGTTCGGATACGCAGTATTTT.

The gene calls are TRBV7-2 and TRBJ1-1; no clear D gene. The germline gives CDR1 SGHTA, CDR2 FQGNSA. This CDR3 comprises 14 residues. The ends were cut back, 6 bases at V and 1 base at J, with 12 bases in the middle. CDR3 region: CASSNGEGNTEAFF. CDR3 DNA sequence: TGTGCCAGCAGTAACGGCGAAGGGAACACTGAAGCTTTCTTT.